This T cell receptor beta chain is from a study of blood T cell repertoires in COVID-19. Whole-study context: Whether acute or convalescent, the COVID-19 samples came from the United States, Italy and Spain. The analysed material was cDNA or gDNA that came from T cells, B-cell-depleted T cells, or PBMCs.

Under the authors' procedure: Reference gene primer amplification yielded estimated nucleated cell counts. The repertoire was sequenced with immunoSEQ multiplex PCR; TCRdb's copy has only in-frame clones and lacks some. V, J and clone size derive from that table, while D and trimming were established from the DNA sequence. The sample has some 56,000 clones, around 81% seen once; the top ten hold under 30%. Looked up from germline, CDR1 is MNHEY and CDR2 is SMNVEV (reference sequence). V gave up 5 bases and J gave up 5 bases, with 10 bases separating them. This CDR3 comprises 13 residues. The source of this sequence is a woman older than 75 with active or convalescent COVID-19. The sample was peripheral blood. The V gene is TRBV27, the J gene TRBJ1-5; the D is unclear. CDR3 sequence: CASSRTAYQPQHF. CDR3 nucleotides: TGTGCCAGCAGTCGAACAGCTTATCAGCCCCAGCATTTT.